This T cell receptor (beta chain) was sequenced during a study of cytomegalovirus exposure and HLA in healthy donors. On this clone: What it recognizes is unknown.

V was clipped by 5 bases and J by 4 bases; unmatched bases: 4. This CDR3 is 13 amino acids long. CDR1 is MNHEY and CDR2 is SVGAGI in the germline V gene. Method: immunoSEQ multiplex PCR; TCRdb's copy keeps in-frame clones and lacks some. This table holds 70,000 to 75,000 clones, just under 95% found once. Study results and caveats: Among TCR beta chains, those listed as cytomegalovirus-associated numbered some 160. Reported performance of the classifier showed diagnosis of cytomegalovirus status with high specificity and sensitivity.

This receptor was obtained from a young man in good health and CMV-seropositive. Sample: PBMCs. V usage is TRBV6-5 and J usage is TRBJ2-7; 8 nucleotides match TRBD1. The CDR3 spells CASSDGDRYEQYF. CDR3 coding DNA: TGTGCCAGCAGTGACGGGGACAGGTACGAGCAGTACTTC.